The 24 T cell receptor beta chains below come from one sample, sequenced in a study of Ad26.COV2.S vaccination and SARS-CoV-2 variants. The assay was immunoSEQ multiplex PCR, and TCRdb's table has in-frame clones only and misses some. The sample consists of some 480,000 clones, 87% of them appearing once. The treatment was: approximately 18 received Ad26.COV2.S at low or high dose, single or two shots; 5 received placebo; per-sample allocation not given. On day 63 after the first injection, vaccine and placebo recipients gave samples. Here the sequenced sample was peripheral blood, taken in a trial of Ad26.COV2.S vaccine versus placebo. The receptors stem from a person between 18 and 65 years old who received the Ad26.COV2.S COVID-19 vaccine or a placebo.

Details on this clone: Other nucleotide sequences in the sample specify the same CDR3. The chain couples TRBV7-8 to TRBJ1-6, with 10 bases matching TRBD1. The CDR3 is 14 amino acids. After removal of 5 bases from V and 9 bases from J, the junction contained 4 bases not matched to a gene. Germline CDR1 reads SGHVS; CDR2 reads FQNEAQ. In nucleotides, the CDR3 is TGTGCCAGCAGCCCCGGGACAGGGGTTTCACCCCTCCACTTT. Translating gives CASSPGTGVSPLHF.

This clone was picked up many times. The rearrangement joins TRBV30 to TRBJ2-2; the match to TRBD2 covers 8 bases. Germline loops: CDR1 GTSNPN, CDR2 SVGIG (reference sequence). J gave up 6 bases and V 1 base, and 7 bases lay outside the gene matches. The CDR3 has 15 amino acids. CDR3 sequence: CAWSEGLVGPGELFF. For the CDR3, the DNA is TGTGCCTGGAGTGAGGGACTAGTGGGCCCCGGGGAGCTGTTTTTT.

CDR3 loop: CASSEHPRSPLHF. CDR3 DNA sequence: TGTGCCAGCAGTGAACATCCCCGTTCACCCCTCCACTTT. The gene calls are TRBV6-1 and TRBJ1-6; D call uncertain. The CDR3 sequence is 13 residues long. Trimming removed 2 bases from V and 9 bases from J, with 8 bases in between. Germline assignment: CDR1 MNHNS and CDR2 SASEGT.

CDR3 protein: CATSVRVGDTQYF. In DNA form, the CDR3 reads TGTGCCACCAGTGTCAGGGTGGGAGATACGCAGTATTTT. The chain employs TRBV24-1 and TRBJ2-3, with D possibly being TRBD1 (5 bases). The CDR3 sequence is 13 residues long. V lost 5 bases and J lost 5, with 10 bases in between. The germline CDR1 and CDR2 sequences are KGHDR and SFDVKD.

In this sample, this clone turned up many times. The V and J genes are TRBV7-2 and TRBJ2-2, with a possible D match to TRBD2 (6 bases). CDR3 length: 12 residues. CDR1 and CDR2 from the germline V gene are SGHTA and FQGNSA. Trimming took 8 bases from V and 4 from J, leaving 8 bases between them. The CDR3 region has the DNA TGTGCCAGCGGAGGGCGCACCGGGGAGCTGTTTTTT. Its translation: CASGGRTGELFF.

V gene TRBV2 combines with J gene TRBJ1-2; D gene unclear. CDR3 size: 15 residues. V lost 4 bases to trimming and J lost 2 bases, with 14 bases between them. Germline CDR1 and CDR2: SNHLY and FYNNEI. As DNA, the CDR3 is TGTGCCAGCAGTGGGGCCAGAAATCCGAACTATGGCTACACCTTC. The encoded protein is CASSGARNPNYGYTF.

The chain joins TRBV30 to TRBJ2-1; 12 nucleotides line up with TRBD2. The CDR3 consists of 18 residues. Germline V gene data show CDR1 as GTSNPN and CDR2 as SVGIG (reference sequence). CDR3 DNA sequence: TGTGCATCCCTGTACTCTTCACTCCTAGCGGGAGGGGACAATGAGCAGTTCTTC. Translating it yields CASLYSSLLAGGDNEQFF.

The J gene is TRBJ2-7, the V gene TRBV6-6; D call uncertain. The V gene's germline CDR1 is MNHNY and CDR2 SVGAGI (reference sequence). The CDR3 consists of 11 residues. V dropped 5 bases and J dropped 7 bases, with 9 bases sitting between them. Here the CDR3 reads CASSATLEQYF. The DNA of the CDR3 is TGTGCCAGCAGTGCGACGTTGGAGCAGTACTTC.

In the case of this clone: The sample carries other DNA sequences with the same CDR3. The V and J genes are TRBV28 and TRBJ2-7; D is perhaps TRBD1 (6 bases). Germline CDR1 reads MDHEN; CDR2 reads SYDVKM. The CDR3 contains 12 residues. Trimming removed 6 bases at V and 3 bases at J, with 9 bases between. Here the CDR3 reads CASSGTIYEQYF. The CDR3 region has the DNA TGTGCCAGCAGCGGGACAATCTACGAGCAGTACTTC.

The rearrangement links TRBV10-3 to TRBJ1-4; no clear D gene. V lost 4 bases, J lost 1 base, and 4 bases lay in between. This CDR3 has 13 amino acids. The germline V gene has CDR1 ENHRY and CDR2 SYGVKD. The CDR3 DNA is TGTGCCATCAGTGCGGGAACTAATGAAAAACTGTTTTTT. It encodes CAISAGTNEKLFF.

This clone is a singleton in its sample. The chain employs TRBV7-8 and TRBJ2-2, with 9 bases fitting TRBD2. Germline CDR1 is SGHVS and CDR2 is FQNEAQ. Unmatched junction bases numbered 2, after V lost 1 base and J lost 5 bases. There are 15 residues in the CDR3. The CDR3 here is CASSLGLAGTGELFF. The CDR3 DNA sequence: TGTGCCAGCAGCTTAGGGCTAGCGGGAACCGGGGAGCTGTTTTTT.

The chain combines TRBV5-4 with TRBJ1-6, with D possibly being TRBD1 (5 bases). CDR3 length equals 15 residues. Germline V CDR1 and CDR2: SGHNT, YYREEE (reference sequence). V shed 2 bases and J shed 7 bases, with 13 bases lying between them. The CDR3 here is CASSLARGLNSPLHF. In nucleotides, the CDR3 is TGTGCCAGCAGCTTAGCAAGGGGATTAAATTCACCCCTCCACTTT. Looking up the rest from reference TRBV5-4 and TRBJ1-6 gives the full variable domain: ETGVTQSPTHLIKTRGQQVTLRCSSQSGHNTVSWYQQALGQGPQFIFQYYREEENGRGNFPPRFSGLQFPNYSSELNVNALELDDSALYLCASSLARGLNSPLHFGNGTRLTVT.

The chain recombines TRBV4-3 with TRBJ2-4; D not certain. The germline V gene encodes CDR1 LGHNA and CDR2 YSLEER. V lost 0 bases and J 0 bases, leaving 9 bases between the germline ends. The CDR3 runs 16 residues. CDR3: CASSQELAGAKNIQYF. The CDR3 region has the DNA TGCGCCAGCAGCCAAGAGCTGGCCGGAGCCAAAAACATTCAGTACTTC.

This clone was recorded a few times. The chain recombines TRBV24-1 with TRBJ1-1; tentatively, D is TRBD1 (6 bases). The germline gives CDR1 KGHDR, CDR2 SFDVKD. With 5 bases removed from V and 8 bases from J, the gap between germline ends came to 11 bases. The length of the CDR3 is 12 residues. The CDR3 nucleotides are TGTGCCACCAGTGCCCGGGGGGGCGAAGCTTTCTTT. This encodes CATSARGGEAFF.

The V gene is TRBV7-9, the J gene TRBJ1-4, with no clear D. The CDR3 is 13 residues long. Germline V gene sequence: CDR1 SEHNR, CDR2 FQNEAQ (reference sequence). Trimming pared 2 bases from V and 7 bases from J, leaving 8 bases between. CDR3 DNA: TGTGCCAGCAGCTTATCTGTACGTGAAAAACTGTTTTTT. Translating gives CASSLSVREKLFF.

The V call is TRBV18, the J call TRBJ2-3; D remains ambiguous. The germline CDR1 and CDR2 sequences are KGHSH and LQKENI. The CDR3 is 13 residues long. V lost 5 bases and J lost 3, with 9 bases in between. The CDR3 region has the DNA TGTGCCAGCTCAACCAAGGGAACAGATACGCAGTATTTT. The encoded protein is CASSTKGTDTQYF.

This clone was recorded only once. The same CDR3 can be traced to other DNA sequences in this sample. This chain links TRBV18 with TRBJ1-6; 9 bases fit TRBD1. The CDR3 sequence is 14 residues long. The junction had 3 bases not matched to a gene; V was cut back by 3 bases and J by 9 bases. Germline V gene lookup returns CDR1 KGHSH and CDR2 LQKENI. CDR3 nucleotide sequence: TGTGCCAGCTCACCTACAGGGGGCGGTTCACCCCTCCACTTT. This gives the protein CASSPTGGGSPLHF.

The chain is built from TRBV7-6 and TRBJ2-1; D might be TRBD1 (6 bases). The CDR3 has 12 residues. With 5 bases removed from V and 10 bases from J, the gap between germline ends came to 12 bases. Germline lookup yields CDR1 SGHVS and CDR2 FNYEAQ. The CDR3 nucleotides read TGTGCCAGCAGCATCACCGGGACAGAGCAGTTCTTC. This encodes CASSITGTEQFF.

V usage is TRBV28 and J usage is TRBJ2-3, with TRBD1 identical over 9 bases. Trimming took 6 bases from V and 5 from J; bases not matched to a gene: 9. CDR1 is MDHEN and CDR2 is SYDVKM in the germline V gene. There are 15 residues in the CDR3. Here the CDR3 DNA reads TGTGCCAGCAGCCTACAGGGGGCGTTGGGAGATACGCAGTATTTT. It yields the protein CASSLQGALGDTQYF.

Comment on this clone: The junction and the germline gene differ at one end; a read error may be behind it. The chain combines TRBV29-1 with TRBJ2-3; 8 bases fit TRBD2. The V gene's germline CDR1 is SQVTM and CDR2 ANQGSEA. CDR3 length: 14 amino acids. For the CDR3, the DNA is TGCAGCGTGGAAGCCAGCGGGAGTATTGCTACGCAGTATTTT. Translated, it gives CSVEASGSIATQYF.

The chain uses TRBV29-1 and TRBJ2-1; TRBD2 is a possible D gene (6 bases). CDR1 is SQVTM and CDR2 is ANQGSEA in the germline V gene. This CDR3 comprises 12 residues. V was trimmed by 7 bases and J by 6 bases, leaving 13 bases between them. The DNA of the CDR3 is TGCAGCGCGCGGGACTTCGCCAATGAGCAGTTCTTC. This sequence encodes CSARDFANEQFF.

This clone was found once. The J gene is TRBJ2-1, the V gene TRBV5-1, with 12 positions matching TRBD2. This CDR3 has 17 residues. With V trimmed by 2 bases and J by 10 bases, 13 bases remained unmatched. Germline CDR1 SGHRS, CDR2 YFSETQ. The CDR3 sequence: CASSLPGLAGWGSEQFF. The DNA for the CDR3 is TGCGCCAGCAGCTTACCGGGACTAGCGGGTTGGGGCAGCGAGCAGTTCTTC. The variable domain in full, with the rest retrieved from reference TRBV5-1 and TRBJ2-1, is KAGVTQTPRYLIKTRGQQVTLSCSPISGHRSVSWYQQTPGQGLQFLFEYFSETQRNKGNFPGRFSGRQFSNSRSEMNVSTLELGDSALYLCASSLPGLAGWGSEQFFGPGTRLTVL.

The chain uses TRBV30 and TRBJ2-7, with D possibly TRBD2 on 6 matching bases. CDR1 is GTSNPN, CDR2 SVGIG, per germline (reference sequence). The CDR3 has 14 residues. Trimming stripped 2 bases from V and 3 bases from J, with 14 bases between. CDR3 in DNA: TGTGCCTGGAGTACGGGGGTATTCGTCTACGAGCAGTACTTC. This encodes CAWSTGVFVYEQYF. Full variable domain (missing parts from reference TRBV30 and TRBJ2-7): SQTIHQWPATLVQPVGSPLSLECTVEGTSNPNLYWYRQAAGRGLQLLFYSVGIGQISSEVPQNLSASRPQDRQFILSSKKLLLSDSGFYLCAWSTGVFVYEQYFGPGTRLTVT.

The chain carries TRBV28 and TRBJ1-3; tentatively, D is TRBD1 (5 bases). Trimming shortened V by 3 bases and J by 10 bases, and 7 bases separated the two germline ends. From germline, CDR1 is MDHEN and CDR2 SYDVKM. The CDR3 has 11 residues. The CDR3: CASSFEGTIYF. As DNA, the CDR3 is TGTGCCAGCAGTTTTGAGGGGACCATATATTTT.